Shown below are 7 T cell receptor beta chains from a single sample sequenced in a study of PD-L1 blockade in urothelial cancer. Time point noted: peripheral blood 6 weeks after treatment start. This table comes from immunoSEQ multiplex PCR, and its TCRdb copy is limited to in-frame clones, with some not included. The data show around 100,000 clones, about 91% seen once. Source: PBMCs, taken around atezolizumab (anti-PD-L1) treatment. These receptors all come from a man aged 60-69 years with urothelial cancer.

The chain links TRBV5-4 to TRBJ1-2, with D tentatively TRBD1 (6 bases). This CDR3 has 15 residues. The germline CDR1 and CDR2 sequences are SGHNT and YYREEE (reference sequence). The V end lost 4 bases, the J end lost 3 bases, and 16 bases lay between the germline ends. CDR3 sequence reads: CASSLQGLGDYGYTF. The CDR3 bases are TGTGCCAGCAGCCTACAGGGATTGGGGGACTATGGCTACACCTTC.

The CDR3 is CASSYSGLTSANEQYF. CDR3 nucleotide sequence: TGTGCCAGCAGTTACTCGGGCCTAACTAGCGCCAACGAGCAGTACTTC. This rearrangement joins TRBV6-5 to TRBJ2-7; 7 nucleotides agree with TRBD2. The CDR3 is made up of 16 amino acids. V was clipped by 0 bases and J by 5 bases; unmatched bases: 10. Germline V gene sequence: CDR1 MNHEY, CDR2 SVGAGI.

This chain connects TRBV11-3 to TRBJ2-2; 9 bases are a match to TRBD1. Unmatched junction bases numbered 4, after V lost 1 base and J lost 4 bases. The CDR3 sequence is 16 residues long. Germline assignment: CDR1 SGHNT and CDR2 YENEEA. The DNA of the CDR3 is TGTGCCAGCAGCTTAGGACAGGGGGGTAGCACCGGGGAGCTGTTTTTT. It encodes CASSLGQGGSTGELFF.

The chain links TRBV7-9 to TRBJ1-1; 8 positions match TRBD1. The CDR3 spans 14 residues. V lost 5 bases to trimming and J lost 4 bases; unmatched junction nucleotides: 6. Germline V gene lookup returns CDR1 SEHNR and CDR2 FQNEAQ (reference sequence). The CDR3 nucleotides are TGTGCCAGCAGCACAACGACAGGGGCCACTGAAGCTTTCTTT. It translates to CASSTTTGATEAFF.

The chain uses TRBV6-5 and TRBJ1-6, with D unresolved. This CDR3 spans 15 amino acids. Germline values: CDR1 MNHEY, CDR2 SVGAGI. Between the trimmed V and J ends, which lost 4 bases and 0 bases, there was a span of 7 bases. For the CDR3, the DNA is TGTGCCAGCAGTTGGGAGAGCTCCTATAATTCACCCCTCCACTTT. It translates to CASSWESSYNSPLHF.

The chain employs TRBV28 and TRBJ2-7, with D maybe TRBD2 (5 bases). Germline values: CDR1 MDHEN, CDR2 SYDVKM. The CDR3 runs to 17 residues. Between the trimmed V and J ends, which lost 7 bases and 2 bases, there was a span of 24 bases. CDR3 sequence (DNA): TGTGCCAGCATCTCTACGGCCCCCCCGCGGGCCCCCTACGAGCAGTACTTC. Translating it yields CASISTAPPRAPYEQYF.

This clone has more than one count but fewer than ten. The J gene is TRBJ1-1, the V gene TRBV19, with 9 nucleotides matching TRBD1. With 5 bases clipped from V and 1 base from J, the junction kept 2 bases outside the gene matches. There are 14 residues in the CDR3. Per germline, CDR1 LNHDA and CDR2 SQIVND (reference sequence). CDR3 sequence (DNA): TGTGCCAGTAGTGTGGACAGGGGGAACACTGAAGCTTTCTTT. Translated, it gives CASSVDRGNTEAFF.